The source of this TCR beta chain is a study of STAT5B mutations in CD4+ large granular lymphocyte leukemia. Germline-derived CDR1 and CDR2 are SEHNR and FQNEAQ (reference sequence). This CDR3 is 15 amino acids long. Trimming took 0 bases from V and 2 from J, leaving 8 bases between them. The data were produced by immunoSEQ multiplex PCR, yet TCRdb's version contains in-frame clones alone and is incomplete. The table lists 45,000 to 55,000 clones, approximately 70% of them singletons, with more than 1.5% in the top ten. General study points: Patient CD4-sorted repertoires looked more clonal than healthy CD4+ repertoires, even without putative leukemic clones.

With regard to this clone: What it binds is unknown.

Healthy controls were blood donor buffy coats. Sequenced input: CD4+ T cells from blood buffy coats. This clonotype was obtained from a human donor in good health. V and J are TRBV7-9 and TRBJ1-3; D is unresolved. CDR3 region: CASSLASWAGNTIYF. Written as DNA, the CDR3 is TGTGCCAGCAGCTTAGCGAGCTGGGCTGGAAACACCATATATTTT.